Given below is one TCR beta chain in context. CDR1 is LNHDA, CDR2 SQIVND, per germline (reference sequence). This CDR3 is built from 13 residues. Authors' data handling: Amplification of reference gene primers was used by the study to estimate nucleated cell counts. Repertoires were generated with immunoSEQ multiplex PCR, while TCRdb's copy carries only in-frame clones and drops some. V, J and clone size were drawn from that table, and D and trimming were deduced from the DNA. The table shows 40,000 to 50,000 clones, with roughly 85% occurring only once. The record originates from a study of blood T cell repertoires in COVID-19. Looking at the study overall: The samples span acute and convalescent COVID-19 from the United States, Italy and Spain. PBMCs, B-cell-depleted T cells, or T cells were the source of the cDNA or gDNA that made up the material.

The sequencing input was peripheral blood. The sequence was obtained from a woman of 80 years or more with acute or convalescent COVID-19. J is TRBJ2-5 and V is TRBV19; a possible D gene is TRBD1 (6 bases). The DNA matches TRBJ2-7 better at its end, which makes the J call doubtful. The CDR3 loop is CASSPSGAYEQYF. The CDR3 DNA is TGTGCCAGTAGTCCATCAGGGGCCTACGAGCAGTACTTC.